One sample yielded the 5 T cell receptor beta chains listed below, sequenced in a study of T cell clones after liver transplantation. Produced via immunoSEQ multiplex PCR; TCRdb's table is partial and in-frame only. The sample yields around 78,000 clones, around 78% seen once. The starting material was CD4+ T cells from blood, obtained at the 22-month timepoint. The source is a human patient who received a liver transplant. A share of the T cells may be of graft donor origin.

This CDR3 reads CASSPRTGSGGEQFF. CDR3 sequence (DNA): TGTGCCAGCAGCCCCCGGACTGGAAGTGGTGGTGAGCAGTTCTTC. The chain combines TRBV7-6 with TRBJ2-1; D may be TRBD2 (5 bases). CDR1 SGHVS and CDR2 FNYEAQ come from the germline V gene. The germline V and J ends were trimmed by 5 bases and 9 bases, with 20 bases remaining between them. This CDR3 is 15 amino acids long.

V is TRBV30 and J is TRBJ2-3, with D perhaps TRBD2 (6 bases). Deletions cut 8 bases from V and 5 bases from J, with 14 bases between. This CDR3 contains 12 residues. Germline V lookup: CDR1 GTSNPN, CDR2 SVGIG (reference sequence). CDR3 nucleotide sequence: TGTGCCGGGACTTTTGAGGGAGATACGCAGTATTTT. This gives the protein CAGTFEGDTQYF.

This chain links TRBV7-2 with TRBJ2-3; the D is unclear. Trimming took off 0 bases at V and 1 base at J, with 5 bases between the two ends. Germline CDR1 reads SGHTA; CDR2 reads FQGNSA. The CDR3 is 14 amino acids. The CDR3 DNA is TGTGCCAGCAGCTTAGCCTCTGGCACAGATACGCAGTATTTT. Translation: CASSLASGTDTQYF. Filled out from reference TRBV7-2 and TRBJ2-3, the complete variable domain reads GAGVSQSPSNKVTEKGKDVELRCDPISGHTALYWYRQSLGQGLEFLIYFQGNSAPDKSGLPSDRFSAERTGGSVSTLTIQRTQQEDSAVYLCASSLASGTDTQYFGPGTRLTVL.

The chain employs TRBV19 and TRBJ2-2, with D tentatively TRBD2 (5 bases). Trimming stripped 6 bases from V and 4 bases from J, with 9 bases between. CDR3 length: 13 amino acids. The germline V gene has CDR1 LNHDA and CDR2 SQIVND (reference sequence). The CDR3 loop reads CASRDFITGELFF. The CDR3, as DNA: TGTGCCAGTAGGGACTTCATCACCGGGGAGCTGTTTTTT.

This chain connects TRBV10-3 to TRBJ2-7, with D possibly matching TRBD2 (6 bases). Germline CDR1 is ENHRY and CDR2 is SYGVKD. V was cut by 8 bases and J by 7 bases, with 21 bases left in between. The length of the CDR3 is 14 residues. CDR3 nucleotides: TGTGCCATCGCGGGGAGACTATCCCCTATGGAGCAGTACTTC. It is translated as CAIAGRLSPMEQYF.